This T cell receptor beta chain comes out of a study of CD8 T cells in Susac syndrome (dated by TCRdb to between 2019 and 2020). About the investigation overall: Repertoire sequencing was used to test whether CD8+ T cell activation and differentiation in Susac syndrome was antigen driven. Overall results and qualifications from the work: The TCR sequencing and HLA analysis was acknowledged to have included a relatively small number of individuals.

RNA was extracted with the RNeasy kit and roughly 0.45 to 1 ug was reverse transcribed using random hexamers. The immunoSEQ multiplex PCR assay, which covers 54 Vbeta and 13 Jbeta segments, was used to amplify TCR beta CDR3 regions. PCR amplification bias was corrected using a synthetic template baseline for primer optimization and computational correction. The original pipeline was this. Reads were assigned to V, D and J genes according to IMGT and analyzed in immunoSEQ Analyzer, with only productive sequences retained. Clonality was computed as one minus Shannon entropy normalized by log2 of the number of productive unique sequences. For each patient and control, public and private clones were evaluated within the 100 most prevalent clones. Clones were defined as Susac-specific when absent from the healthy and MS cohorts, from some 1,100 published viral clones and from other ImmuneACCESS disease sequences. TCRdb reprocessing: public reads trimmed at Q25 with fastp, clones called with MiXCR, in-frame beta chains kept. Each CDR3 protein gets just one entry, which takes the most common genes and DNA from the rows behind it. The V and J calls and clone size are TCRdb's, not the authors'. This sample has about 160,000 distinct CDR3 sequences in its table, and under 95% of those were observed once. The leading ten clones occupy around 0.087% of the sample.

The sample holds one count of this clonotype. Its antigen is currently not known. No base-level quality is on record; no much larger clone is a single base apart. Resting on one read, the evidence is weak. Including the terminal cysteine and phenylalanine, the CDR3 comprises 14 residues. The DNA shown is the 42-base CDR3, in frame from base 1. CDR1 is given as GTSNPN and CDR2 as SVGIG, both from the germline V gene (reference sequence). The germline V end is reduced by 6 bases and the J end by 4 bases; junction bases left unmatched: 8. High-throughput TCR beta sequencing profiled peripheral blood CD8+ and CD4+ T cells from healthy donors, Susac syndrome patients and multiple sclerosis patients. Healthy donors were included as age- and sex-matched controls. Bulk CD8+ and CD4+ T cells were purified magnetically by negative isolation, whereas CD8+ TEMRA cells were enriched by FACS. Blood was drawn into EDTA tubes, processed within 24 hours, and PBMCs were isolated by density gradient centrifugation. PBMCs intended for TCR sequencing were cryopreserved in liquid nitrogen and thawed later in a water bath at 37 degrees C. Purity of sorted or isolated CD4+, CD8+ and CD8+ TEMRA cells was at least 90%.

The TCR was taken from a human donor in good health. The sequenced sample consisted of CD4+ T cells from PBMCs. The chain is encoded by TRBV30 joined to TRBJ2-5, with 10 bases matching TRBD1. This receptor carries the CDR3 CACWRTGGLETQYF. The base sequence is TGTGCCTGCTGGAGGACAGGGGGATTAGAGACCCAGTACTTC.